This T cell receptor beta chain stems from a study of regulatory T cells in long-lasting Graves disease (dated by TCRdb to the early 2020s). Describing the broader study: In the newly diagnosed Graves' disease group, patients had been taking antithyroid drugs for less than 3 months. Patients with persistent Graves' disease were compared with patients with newly diagnosed Graves' disease using TCR sequencing and RNA sequencing of peripheral blood. The study was registered as a clinical trial and conducted in China. A total of about 33 samples underwent TCR sequencing: roughly 13 from persistent and 20 from newly diagnosed Graves' disease patients.

This clonotype was seen at least ten times. Its antigen is currently not known. Base-call qualities are not available, and no considerably larger clone is one nucleotide away. The CDR3 starts with the cysteine, ends with the phenylalanine, and has 15 residues. Only the CDR3 region is kept as DNA, spanning 45 bases read in frame from base 1. The V end gives up 4 bases and the J end 2 bases, leaving 2 bases in the junction not matched to a gene. Looking up the germline V gene yields CDR1 MDHEN and CDR2 SYDVKM. General findings and caveats noted by the study authors: Only peripheral blood was studied, because thyroid tissue, the primary lesion, was inaccessible. The authors noted that the small sample size was a limitation that may lower accuracy. Persistent disease showed preferential use of TRBV28, TRBJ1-2 and TRBJ2-5, whereas newly diagnosed disease favored TRBV20-1 and TRBJ2-1. More public clonotypes were shared among persistent patients (under 3,000) than among newly diagnosed patients (just under 1,000). Only the TCR beta chain was sequenced and analyzed. Lower TCR Shannon entropy and fewer highly expanded clones were observed in persistent Graves' disease patients than in newly diagnosed patients, which suggested clonal expansion.

Receptors were amplified or captured by multiplex PCR. The reads were generated on an Illumina HiSeq 4000. TCR beta libraries were built with iRepertoire HTBI primers and Arm-PCR amplification of CDR3 regions. Before sequencing, the PCR products went through gel purification. The original pipeline was this. Gene usage analysis of CDR3 amino acid clonotypes relied on the roughly 60 TRBV and about 15 TRBJ segments identified across samples. Filtered high-quality paired reads were merged into contigs using COPE and FqMerger. BLAST was used to align contigs to IMGT TRBV, TRBD and TRBJ reference genes, and CDR3 was defined according to IMGT. Any clonotype with a frequency above 0.1% was classified as a highly expanded clone. Shannon entropy served as the measure of repertoire diversity, while the Gini coefficient captured V-J evenness. Public clonotypes were defined as clonotypes shared by more than one individual. In-frame beta chains were kept once TCRdb had trimmed the public reads at Q25 with fastp and called clones with MiXCR. A single entry per CDR3 protein holds the most common genes and DNA from its merged rows. The V and J calls shown here were made by TCRdb, not taken from the authors' results. The sample has 350,000 to 500,000 distinct CDR3 sequences on record, around 15% of them singletons. Approximately 15% of the sample goes to the ten largest clones.

The sample's time point label, in plain terms: newly diagnosed GD, antithyroid drugs for less than 3 months. For both TCR sequencing and RNA sequencing, RNA was extracted from PBMCs in TRIzol. The diagnosis of Graves' disease followed American Thyroid Association guidelines. The patients came from an endocrinology department in Xi'an, China. Each patient gave 7.5 to 10 milliliters of peripheral blood, collected in an EDTA anticoagulant tube. Ficoll Paque Plus density gradient separation was used to isolate PBMCs, and no additional T cell sorting was done. An Agilent 2100 Bioanalyzer and agarose gel were used to assess RNA quality, and a NanoDrop 2000 was used to measure RNA concentration. The data were also submitted as part of a second study, on T cells in Graves' hyperthyroidism and ophthalmopathy. According to the second study: Stable Graves' hyperthyroidism was defined as the absence of progression to ophthalmopathy over 18 months of follow-up. Hyperthyroidism patients were newly diagnosed, had a disease duration of under 2 months, and were aged 18 to 65 years. Exclusion was applied to patients with uncontrolled infections, other autoimmune diseases, pregnancy or lactation. Clinical symptoms, serum thyroxine and TRAb, thyroid ultrasound, and orbital computed tomography formed the basis for the diagnoses. The first round of RT-PCR for the TCR CDR3 was performed with the HTBI primer set and the Qiagen OneStep RT-PCR kit. Most expanded thyroid clonotypes (frequency above 0.001) were also detected in blood, a finding suggesting that blood repertoires may reflect thyroid immune responses. A model built on a 13 V-J signature distinguished ophthalmopathy from stable hyperthyroidism, reaching about 89% sensitivity and 81% to 83% specificity in cross-validation and 80%/75% in testing. In validation, the model predicted progression to ophthalmopathy a median of roughly six months before onset, with over 60% sensitivity and 72.22% specificity. To identify distinguishing TCR V-J signatures, a discovery cohort of 95 to 100 patients was used, comprising 43 with Graves' ophthalmopathy and approximately 57 with stable Graves' hyperthyroidism. Prospective prediction of ophthalmopathy was tested in an independent validation cohort consisting of 18 hyperthyroidism patients and around 17 patients who later progressed to ophthalmopathy. The roughly 100 discovery patients were randomly split 7:3 into training and test sets. In addition, the study compared T-cell repertoires in thyroid tissue and in blood from about 6 Graves' hyperthyroidism patients. Once sampling was done, hyperthyroidism patients were given methimazole at a starting dose of 30 mg daily, whereas ophthalmopathy patients were given high-dose intravenous methylprednisolone. A second multiplex PCR round built the libraries, followed by size selection and purification. Sequencing of the libraries was done on an Illumina HiSeq2000 using paired-end 100 bp reads. Raw data were processed with SOAPnuke, discarding reads with adapters, uncalled bases, mean Phred below 15, or no exact constant-primer or identifier match. High-quality paired reads were merged using COPE v1.2.5, and each unique nucleotide sequence was defined as a clonotype. Clonotypes were aligned to IMGT TRBV, TRBD and TRBJ reference segments using MiTCR v1.1. The analysis included only V-J combinations with a frequency above 0.0001, which together covered approximately 99% of the repertoires. The TCS score was defined as the ratio of F50 (clonal expansion) to E x V (chaos), calculated using BLOSUM62-based TCRdist between CDR3 peptides within each V-J. Welch's t-statistics and random forest reduced some 510 V-J features to 10 to 15, which were used in a naive Bayes classifier (R e1071). Sample size was not statistically predetermined, and investigators were not blinded to group allocation. The paper describes TCR Vbeta CDR3 sequencing of more than 120 peripheral blood samples, made up of 43 ophthalmopathy patients, 70 to 75 hyperthyroidism patients and about 17 progressor patients.

The TCR sequence derives from a woman in her 50s with Graves disease. Donor details come from another sample of the same person, matched by shared clones. The specimen was peripheral blood mononuclear cells (PBMCs), collected at new diagnosis, from a patient treated with antithyroid drugs. The chain is assembled from TRBV28 and TRBJ2-7; 13 bases in the middle match TRBD2. The sequenced DNA is TGTGCCAGCAGTTACGGACTAGCGGGGGCCTACGAGCAGTACTTC. Its translation reads: CASSYGLAGAYEQYF.